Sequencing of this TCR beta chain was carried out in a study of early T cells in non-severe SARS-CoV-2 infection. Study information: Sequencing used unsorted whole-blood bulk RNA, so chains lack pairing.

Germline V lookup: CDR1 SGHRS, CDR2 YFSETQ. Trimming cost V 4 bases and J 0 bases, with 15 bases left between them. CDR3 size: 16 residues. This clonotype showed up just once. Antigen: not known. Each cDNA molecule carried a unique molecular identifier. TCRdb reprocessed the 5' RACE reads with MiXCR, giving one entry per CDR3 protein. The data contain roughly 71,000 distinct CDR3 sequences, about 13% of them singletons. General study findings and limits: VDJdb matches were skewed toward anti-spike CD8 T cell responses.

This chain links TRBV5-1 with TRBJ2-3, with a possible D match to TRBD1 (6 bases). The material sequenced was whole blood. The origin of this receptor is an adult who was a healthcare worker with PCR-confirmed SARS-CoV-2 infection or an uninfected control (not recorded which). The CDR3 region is CASSPSRGTSTDTQYF. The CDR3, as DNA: TGCGCCAGCAGCCCGAGCAGGGGAACTAGCACAGATACGCAGTATTTT.